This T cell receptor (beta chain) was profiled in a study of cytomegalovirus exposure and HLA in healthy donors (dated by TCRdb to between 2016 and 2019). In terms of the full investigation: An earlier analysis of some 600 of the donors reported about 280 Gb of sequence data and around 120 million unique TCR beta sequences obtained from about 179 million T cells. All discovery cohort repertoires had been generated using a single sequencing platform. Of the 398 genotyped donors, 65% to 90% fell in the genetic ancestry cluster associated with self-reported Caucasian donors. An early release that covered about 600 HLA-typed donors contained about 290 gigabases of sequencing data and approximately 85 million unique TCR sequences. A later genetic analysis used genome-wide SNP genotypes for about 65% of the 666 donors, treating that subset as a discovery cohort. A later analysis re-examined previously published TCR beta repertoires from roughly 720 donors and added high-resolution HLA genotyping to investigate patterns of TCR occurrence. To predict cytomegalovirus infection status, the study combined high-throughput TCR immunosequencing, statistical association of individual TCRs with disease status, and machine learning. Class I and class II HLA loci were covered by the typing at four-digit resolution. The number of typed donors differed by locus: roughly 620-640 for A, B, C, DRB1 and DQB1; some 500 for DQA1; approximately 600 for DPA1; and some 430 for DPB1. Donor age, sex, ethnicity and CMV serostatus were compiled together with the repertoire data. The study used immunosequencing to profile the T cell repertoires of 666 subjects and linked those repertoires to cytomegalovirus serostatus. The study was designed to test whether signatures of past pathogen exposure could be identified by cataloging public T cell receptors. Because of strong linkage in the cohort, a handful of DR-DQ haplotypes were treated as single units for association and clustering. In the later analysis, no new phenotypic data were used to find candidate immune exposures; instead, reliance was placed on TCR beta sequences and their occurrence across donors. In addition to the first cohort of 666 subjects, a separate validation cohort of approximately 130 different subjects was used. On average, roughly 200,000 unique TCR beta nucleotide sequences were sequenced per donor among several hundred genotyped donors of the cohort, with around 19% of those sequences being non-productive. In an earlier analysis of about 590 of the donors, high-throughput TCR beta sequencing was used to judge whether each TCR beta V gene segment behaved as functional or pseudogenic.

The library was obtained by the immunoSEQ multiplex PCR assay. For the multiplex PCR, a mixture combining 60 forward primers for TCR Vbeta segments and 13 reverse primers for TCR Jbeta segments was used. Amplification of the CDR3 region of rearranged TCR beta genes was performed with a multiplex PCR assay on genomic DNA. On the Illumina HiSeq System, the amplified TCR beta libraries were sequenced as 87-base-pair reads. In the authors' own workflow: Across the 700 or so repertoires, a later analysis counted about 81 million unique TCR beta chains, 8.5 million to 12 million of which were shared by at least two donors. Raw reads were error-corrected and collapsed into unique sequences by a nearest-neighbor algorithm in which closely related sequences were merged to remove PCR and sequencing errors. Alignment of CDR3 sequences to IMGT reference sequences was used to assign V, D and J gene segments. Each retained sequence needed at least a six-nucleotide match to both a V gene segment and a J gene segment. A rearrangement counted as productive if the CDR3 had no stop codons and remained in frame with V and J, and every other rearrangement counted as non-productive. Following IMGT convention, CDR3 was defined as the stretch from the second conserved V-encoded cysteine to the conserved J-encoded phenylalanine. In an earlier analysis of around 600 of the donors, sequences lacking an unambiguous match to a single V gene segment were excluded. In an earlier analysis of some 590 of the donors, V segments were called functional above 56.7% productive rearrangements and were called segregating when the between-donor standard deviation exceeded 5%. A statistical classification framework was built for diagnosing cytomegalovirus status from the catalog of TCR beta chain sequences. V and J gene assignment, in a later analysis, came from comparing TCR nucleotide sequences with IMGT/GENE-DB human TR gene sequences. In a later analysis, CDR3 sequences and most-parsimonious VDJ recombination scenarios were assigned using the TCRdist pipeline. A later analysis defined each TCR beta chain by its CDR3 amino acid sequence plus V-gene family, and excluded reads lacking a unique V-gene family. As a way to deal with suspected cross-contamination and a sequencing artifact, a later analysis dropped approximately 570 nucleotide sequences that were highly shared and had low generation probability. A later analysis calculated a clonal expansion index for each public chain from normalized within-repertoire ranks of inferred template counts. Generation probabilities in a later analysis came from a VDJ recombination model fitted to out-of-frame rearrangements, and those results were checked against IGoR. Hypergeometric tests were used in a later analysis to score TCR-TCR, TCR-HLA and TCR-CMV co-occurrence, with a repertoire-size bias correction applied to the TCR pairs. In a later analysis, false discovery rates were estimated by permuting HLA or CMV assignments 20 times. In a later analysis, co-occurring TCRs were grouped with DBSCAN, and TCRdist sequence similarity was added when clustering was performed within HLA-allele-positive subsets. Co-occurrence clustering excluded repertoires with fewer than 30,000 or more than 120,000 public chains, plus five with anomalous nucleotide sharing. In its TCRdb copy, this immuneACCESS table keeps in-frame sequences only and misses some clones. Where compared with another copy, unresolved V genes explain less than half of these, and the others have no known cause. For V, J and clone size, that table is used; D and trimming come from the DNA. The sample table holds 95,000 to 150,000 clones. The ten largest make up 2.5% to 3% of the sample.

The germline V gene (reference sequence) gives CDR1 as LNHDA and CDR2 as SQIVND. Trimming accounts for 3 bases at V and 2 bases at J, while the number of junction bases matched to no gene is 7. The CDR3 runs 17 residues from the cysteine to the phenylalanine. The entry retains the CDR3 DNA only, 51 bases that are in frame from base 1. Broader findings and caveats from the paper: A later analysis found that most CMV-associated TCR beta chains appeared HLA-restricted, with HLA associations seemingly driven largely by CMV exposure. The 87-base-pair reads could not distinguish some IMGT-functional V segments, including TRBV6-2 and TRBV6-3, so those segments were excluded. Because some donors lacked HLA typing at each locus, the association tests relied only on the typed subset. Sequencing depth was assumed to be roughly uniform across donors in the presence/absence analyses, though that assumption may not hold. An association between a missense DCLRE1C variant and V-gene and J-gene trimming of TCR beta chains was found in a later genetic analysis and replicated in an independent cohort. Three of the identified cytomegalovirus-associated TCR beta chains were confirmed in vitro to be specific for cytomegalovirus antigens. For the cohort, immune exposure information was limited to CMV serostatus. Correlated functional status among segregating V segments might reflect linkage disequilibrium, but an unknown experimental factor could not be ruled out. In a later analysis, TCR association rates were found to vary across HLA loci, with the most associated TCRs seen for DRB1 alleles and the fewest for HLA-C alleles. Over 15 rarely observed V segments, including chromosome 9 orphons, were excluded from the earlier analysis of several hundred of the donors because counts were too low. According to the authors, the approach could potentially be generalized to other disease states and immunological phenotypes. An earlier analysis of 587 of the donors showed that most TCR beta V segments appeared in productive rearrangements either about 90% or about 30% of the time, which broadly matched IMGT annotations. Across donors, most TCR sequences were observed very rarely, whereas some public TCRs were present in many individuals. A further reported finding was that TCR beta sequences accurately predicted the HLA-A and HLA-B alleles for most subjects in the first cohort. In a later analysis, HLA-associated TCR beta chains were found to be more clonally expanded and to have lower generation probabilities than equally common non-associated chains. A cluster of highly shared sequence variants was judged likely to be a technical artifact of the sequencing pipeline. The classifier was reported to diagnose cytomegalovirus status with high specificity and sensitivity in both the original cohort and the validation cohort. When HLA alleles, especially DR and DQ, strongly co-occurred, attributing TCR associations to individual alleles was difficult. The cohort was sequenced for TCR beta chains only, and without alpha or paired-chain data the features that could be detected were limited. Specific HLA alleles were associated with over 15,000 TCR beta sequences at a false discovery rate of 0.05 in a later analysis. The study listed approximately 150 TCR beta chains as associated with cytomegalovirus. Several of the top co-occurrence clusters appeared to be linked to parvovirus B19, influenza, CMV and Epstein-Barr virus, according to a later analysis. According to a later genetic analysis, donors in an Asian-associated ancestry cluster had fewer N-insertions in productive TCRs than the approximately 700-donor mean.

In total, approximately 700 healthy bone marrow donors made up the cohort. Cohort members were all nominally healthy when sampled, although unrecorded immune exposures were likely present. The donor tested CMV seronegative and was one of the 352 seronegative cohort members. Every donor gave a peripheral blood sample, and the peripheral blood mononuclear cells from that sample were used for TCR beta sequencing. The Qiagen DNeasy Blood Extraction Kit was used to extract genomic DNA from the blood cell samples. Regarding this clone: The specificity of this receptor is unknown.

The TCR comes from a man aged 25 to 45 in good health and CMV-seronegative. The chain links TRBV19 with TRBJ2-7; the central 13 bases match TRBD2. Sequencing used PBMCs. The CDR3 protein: CASSIQGTSGTPYEQYF. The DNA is TGTGCCAGTAGTATTCAGGGGACTAGCGGGACTCCCTACGAGCAGTACTTC.